This is a list of T cell receptor beta chains from one sample in a study of blood T cell repertoires in COVID-19. Here immunoSEQ multiplex PCR was the method, and the copy in TCRdb shows in-frame clones only, minus some. This table holds around 40,000 clones, about 87% found once. What was sequenced was peripheral blood. The source of these receptors is a man in his forties or fifties with active or convalescent COVID-19. The CDR3 runs from the conserved cysteine through the conserved F or W. The D gene is left open where the match is weak. A clone size is listed for some rows: how often the clone was seen (once, few, many), or a class if it is expanded.

abundance	v_gene	d_gene	j_gene	CDR3aa	CDR3nt
NA	TRBV5-1	TRBD2	TRBJ2-5	CASSWVASGSSGETQYF	TGCGCCAGCAGCTGGGTTGCTAGCGGGAGTTCGGGAGAGACCCAGTACTTC
NA	TRBV19	TRBD2	TRBJ2-7	CASSIALLTSSRNEQYF	TGTGCCAGTAGTATAGCTCTATTGACTAGCAGTCGGAACGAGCAGTACTTC
NA	TRBV10-3	TRBD1	TRBJ2-5	CAIKSGDRVGETQYF	TGTGCCATCAAGTCCGGGGACAGGGTCGGGGAGACCCAGTACTTC
few	TRBV7-9	TRBD1	TRBJ1-3	CASSSVRTGAGNTIYF	TGTGCCAGCAGCTCCGTCAGGACAGGGGCAGGAAACACCATATATTTT
NA	TRBV28	TRBD1	TRBJ1-5	CASSTPGQTYQPQHF	TGTGCCAGCAGTACCCCGGGACAGACATATCAGCCCCAGCATTTT
NA	TRBV2	TRBD1	TRBJ2-2	CASSSRDRRDTGELFF	TGTGCCAGCAGCAGCCGGGACAGGAGAGACACCGGGGAGCTGTTTTTT
NA	TRBV3-1/TRBV3-2	TRBD2	TRBJ2-2	CASSHSSVAGPKNTGELFF	TGTGCCAGCAGCCATTCTTCGGTAGCGGGGCCTAAGAACACCGGGGAGCTGTTTTTT
NA	TRBV30	TRBD1	TRBJ1-1	CAWNRGLENTEAFF	TGTGCCTGGAACAGGGGGCTTGAGAACACTGAAGCTTTCTTT
NA	TRBV7-3	TRBD2	TRBJ2-3	CASSFIGGAGDTQYF	TGTGCCAGCAGCTTCATCGGGGGGGCCGGAGATACGCAGTATTTT
NA	TRBV2	NA	TRBJ2-1	CASSGRLEYNEQFF	TGTGCCAGCAGTGGGAGACTGGAGTACAATGAGCAGTTCTTC
NA	TRBV5-1	NA	TRBJ2-5	CASSLVAGAIQETQYF	TGCGCCAGCAGCTTGGTGGCAGGGGCTATCCAAGAGACCCAGTACTTC
NA	TRBV14	NA	TRBJ1-6	CASSQERRLAGWSPLHF	TGTGCCAGCAGCCAAGAGAGAAGACTTGCGGGGTGGTCACCCCTCCACTTT
few	TRBV4-1	TRBD1	TRBJ1-5	CASSPGGMQGDQPQHF	TGCGCCAGCAGCCCCGGAGGGATGCAGGGGGATCAGCCCCAGCATTTT
NA	TRBV5-4	TRBD2	TRBJ2-7	CASSVGLAGGEQYF	TGTGCCAGCAGCGTGGGACTAGCGGGTGGCGAGCAGTACTTC
NA	TRBV9	NA	TRBJ1-2	CASSASLEGVNYGYTF	TGTGCCAGCAGCGCCTCCCTCGAGGGGGTTAACTATGGCTACACCTTC
NA	TRBV18	TRBD2	TRBJ2-1	CASSPRVTSGVNEQFF	TGTGCCAGCTCACCACGGGTGACTAGCGGGGTGAATGAGCAGTTCTTC
NA	TRBV13	TRBD1	TRBJ1-2	CASSLGTGYGYTF	TGTGCCAGCAGCCTGGGGACAGGTTATGGCTACACCTTC
NA	TRBV5-6	NA	TRBJ1-6	CASRPAVGSPLHF	TGTGCCAGCAGGCCCGCCGTGGGCTCACCCCTCCACTTT